A selection of T cell receptor beta chains follows, all from one sample in a study of blood T cell repertoires in COVID-19. The data were produced by immunoSEQ multiplex PCR, yet TCRdb's version contains in-frame clones alone and is incomplete. The sample consists of around 130,000 clones, around 76% of them appearing once. Material: peripheral blood. The receptors stem from a human donor in a cohort sampled during active COVID-19. The CDR3 runs from the conserved cysteine through the conserved F or W. Each record gives: J gene, D gene, clone size, V gene, CDR3 protein, CDR3 DNA. A D gene is named only where the DNA matches it firmly. Some rows mark clone size as missing; the rest say once, few, many or name a class of expanded clone.

j_call: TRBJ1-2; d_call: -; clone_size: -; v_call: TRBV30; cdr3_aa: CAWASGFGYTF; cdr3_nt: TGTGCCTGGGCTTCAGGATTCGGCTACACCTTC
j_call: TRBJ2-7; d_call: TRBD1; clone_size: -; v_call: TRBV9; cdr3_aa: CASSAGHRGPPRDEQYF; cdr3_nt: TGTGCCAGCAGCGCCGGCCACAGGGGGCCCCCTCGGGACGAGCAGTACTTC
j_call: TRBJ2-1; d_call: TRBD1; clone_size: once; v_call: TRBV18; cdr3_aa: CASSPPGTVYNEQFF; cdr3_nt: TGTGCCAGCTCACCACCGGGGACAGTCTACAATGAGCAGTTCTTC
j_call: TRBJ1-6; d_call: TRBD1; clone_size: -; v_call: TRBV3-1/TRBV3-2; cdr3_aa: CASSQDHRGSYNSPLHF; cdr3_nt: TGTGCCAGCAGCCAAGATCACAGGGGATCCTATAATTCACCCCTCCACTTT
j_call: TRBJ2-7; d_call: -; clone_size: -; v_call: TRBV19; cdr3_aa: CASSIRRTDSSYEQYF; cdr3_nt: TGTGCCAGTAGTATTAGGCGGACCGACAGCTCCTACGAGCAGTACTTC
j_call: TRBJ2-1; d_call: TRBD2; clone_size: -; v_call: TRBV28; cdr3_aa: CASSFPPGLVLQEQFF; cdr3_nt: TGTGCCAGCAGTTTCCCACCGGGACTAGTGTTACAAGAGCAGTTCTTC
j_call: TRBJ1-1; d_call: -; clone_size: -; v_call: TRBV6-5; cdr3_aa: CASSRVLAGEAFF; cdr3_nt: TGTGCCAGCAGCCGCGTCCTGGCAGGGGAAGCTTTCTTT
j_call: TRBJ2-5; d_call: -; clone_size: -; v_call: TRBV6-5; cdr3_aa: CASGDYQETQYF; cdr3_nt: TGTGCCAGCGGGGACTACCAAGAGACCCAGTACTTC
j_call: TRBJ2-2; d_call: -; clone_size: once; v_call: TRBV7-9; cdr3_aa: CASSPVSANTGELFF; cdr3_nt: TGTGCCAGCAGCCCCGTATCAGCGAACACCGGGGAGCTGTTTTTT
j_call: TRBJ2-7; d_call: TRBD2; clone_size: -; v_call: TRBV9; cdr3_aa: CASNPSPSGGAYEQYF; cdr3_nt: TGTGCCAGCAACCCCTCCCCCAGCGGGGGGGCCTACGAGCAGTACTTC
j_call: TRBJ2-2; d_call: TRBD1; clone_size: few; v_call: TRBV9; cdr3_aa: CASSVVSGGSGELFF; cdr3_nt: TGTGCCAGCAGCGTAGTTTCAGGGGGCAGTGGGGAGCTGTTTTTT
j_call: TRBJ2-7; d_call: -; clone_size: -; v_call: TRBV28; cdr3_aa: CASSFEQETYEQYF; cdr3_nt: TGTGCCAGCAGTTTCGAACAGGAGACCTACGAGCAGTACTTC
j_call: TRBJ1-4; d_call: TRBD1; clone_size: -; v_call: TRBV5-5; cdr3_aa: CASSLAGTGNEKLFF; cdr3_nt: TGTGCCAGCAGCTTGGCCGGGACAGGAAATGAAAAACTGTTTTTT
j_call: TRBJ1-5; d_call: -; clone_size: -; v_call: TRBV9; cdr3_aa: CASSSDSSRQPQHF; cdr3_nt: TGTGCCAGCAGCTCGGACAGTTCCCGGCAGCCCCAGCATTTT
j_call: TRBJ1-1; d_call: TRBD1; clone_size: -; v_call: TRBV30; cdr3_aa: CAWTPDRGTSEAFF; cdr3_nt: TGTGCCTGGACCCCGGACAGGGGTACGTCTGAAGCTTTCTTT
j_call: TRBJ2-3; d_call: TRBD2; clone_size: -; v_call: TRBV19; cdr3_aa: CASRTLAGGLDTQYF; cdr3_nt: TGTGCCAGTAGGACCTTAGCGGGGGGGTTAGATACGCAGTATTTT
j_call: TRBJ2-5; d_call: -; clone_size: -; v_call: TRBV28; cdr3_aa: CASRGRQGVQETQYF; cdr3_nt: TGTGCCAGCAGGGGGAGGCAGGGTGTCCAAGAGACCCAGTACTTC
j_call: TRBJ2-1; d_call: -; clone_size: -; v_call: TRBV12-3/TRBV12-4; cdr3_aa: CATLSLGNEQFF; cdr3_nt: TGTGCCACCTTGTCCCTCGGCAATGAGCAGTTCTTC
j_call: TRBJ1-6; d_call: -; clone_size: -; v_call: TRBV7-8; cdr3_aa: CASSSSTGSSPLHF; cdr3_nt: TGTGCCAGCAGCTCATCGACAGGAAGCTCACCCCTCCACTTT
j_call: TRBJ1-3; d_call: -; clone_size: -; v_call: TRBV6-5; cdr3_aa: CASSYRSSGNTIYF; cdr3_nt: TGTGCCAGCAGTTACCGGAGCTCTGGAAACACCATATATTTT
j_call: TRBJ1-2; d_call: -; clone_size: -; v_call: TRBV6-2/TRBV6-3; cdr3_aa: CASSYNEVWRYGYTF; cdr3_nt: TGTGCCAGCAGTTACAACGAAGTGTGGAGATATGGCTACACCTTC
j_call: TRBJ2-3; d_call: TRBD2; clone_size: -; v_call: TRBV9; cdr3_aa: CASSYSGGGADTQYF; cdr3_nt: TGTGCCAGCAGCTATAGCGGGGGGGGAGCAGATACGCAGTATTTT
j_call: TRBJ2-7; d_call: -; clone_size: few; v_call: TRBV27; cdr3_aa: CASSQTYEQYF; cdr3_nt: TGTGCCAGCAGTCAGACCTACGAGCAGTACTTC
j_call: TRBJ1-2; d_call: TRBD1; clone_size: -; v_call: TRBV24-1; cdr3_aa: CATSDLGQGGNYGYTF; cdr3_nt: TGTGCCACCAGTGATTTGGGACAGGGGGGTAACTATGGCTACACCTTC
j_call: TRBJ2-3; d_call: -; clone_size: -; v_call: TRBV6-5; cdr3_aa: CASSFRQNTDTQYF; cdr3_nt: TGTGCCAGCAGTTTCAGACAGAACACAGATACGCAGTATTTT
j_call: TRBJ1-5; d_call: TRBD1; clone_size: -; v_call: TRBV25-1; cdr3_aa: CASSSSPGTGDNQPQHF; cdr3_nt: TGTGCCAGCAGTTCTTCACCCGGGACAGGGGACAATCAGCCCCAGCATTTT
j_call: TRBJ2-7; d_call: -; clone_size: -; v_call: TRBV5-1; cdr3_aa: CASSAGQGDEQYF; cdr3_nt: TGCGCCAGCAGCGCGGGGCAGGGGGACGAGCAGTACTTC
j_call: TRBJ2-3; d_call: -; clone_size: -; v_call: TRBV6-6; cdr3_aa: CASSYDTEFRDTQYF; cdr3_nt: TGTGCCAGCAGTTACGATACGGAGTTTCGAGATACGCAGTATTTT
j_call: TRBJ2-2; d_call: TRBD2; clone_size: -; v_call: TRBV9; cdr3_aa: CASSVGLAGGVGELFF; cdr3_nt: TGTGCCAGCAGCGTAGGACTAGCGGGGGGAGTCGGGGAGCTGTTTTTT
j_call: TRBJ1-5; d_call: -; clone_size: -; v_call: TRBV19; cdr3_aa: CASSWTADQPQHF; cdr3_nt: TGTGCCAGTAGCTGGACAGCAGATCAGCCCCAGCATTTT